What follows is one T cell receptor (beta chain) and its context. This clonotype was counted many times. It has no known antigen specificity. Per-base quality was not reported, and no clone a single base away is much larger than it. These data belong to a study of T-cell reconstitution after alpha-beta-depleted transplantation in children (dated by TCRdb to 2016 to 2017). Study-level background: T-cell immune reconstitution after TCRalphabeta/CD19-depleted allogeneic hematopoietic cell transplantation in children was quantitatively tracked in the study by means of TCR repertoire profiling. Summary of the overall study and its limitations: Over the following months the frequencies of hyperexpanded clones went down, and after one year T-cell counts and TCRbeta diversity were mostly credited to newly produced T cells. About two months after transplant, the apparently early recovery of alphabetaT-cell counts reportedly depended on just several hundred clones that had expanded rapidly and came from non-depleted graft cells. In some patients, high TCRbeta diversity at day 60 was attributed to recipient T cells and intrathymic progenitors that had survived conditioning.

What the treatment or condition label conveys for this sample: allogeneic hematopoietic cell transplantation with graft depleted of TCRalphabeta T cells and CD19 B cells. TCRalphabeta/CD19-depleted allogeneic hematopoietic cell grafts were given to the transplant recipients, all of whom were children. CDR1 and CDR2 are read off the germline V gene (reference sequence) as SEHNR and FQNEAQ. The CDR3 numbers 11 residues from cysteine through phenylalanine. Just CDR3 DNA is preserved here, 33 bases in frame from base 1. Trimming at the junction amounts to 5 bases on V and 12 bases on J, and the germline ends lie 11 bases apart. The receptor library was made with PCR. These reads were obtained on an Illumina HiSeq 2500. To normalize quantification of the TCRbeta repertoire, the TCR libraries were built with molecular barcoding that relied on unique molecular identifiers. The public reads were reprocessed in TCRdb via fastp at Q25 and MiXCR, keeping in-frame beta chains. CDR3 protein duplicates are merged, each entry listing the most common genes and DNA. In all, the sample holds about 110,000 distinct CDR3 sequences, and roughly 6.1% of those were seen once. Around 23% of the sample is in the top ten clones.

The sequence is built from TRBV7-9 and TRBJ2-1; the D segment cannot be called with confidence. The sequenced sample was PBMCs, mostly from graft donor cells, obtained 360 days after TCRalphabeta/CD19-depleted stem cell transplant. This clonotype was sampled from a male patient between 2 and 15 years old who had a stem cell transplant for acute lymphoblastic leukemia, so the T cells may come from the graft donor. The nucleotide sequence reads TGTGCCAGCAGCCACCCGCGCGTGCAGTTCTTC. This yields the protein CASSHPRVQFF.